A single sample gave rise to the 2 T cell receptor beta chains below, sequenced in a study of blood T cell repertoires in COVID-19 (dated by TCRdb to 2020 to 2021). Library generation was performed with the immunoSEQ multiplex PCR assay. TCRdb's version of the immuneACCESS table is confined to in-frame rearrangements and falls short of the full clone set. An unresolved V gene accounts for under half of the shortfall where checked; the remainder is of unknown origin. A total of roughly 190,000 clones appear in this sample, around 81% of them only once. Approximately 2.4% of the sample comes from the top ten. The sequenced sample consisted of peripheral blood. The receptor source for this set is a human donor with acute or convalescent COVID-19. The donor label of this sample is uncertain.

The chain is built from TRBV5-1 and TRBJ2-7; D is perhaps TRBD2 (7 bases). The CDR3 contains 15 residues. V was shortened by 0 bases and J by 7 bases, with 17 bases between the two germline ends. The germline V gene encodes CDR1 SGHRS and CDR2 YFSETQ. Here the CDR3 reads CASSLGGGGVEEQYF. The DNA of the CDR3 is TGCGCCAGCAGCTTGGGCGGGGGCGGAGTGGAAGAGCAGTACTTC.

The DNA of the CDR3 is TGTGCCAGCAGTTCGGCAGGGGGCAGACCTGAAGCTTTCTTT. It yields the protein CASSSAGGRPEAFF. This chain uses TRBV27 with TRBJ1-1, with 8 positions matching TRBD1. CDR1 MNHEY and CDR2 SMNVEV come from the germline V gene (reference sequence). Trimming removed 4 bases from V and 6 bases from J; junction bases left unmatched: 7. This CDR3 is built from 14 residues.